This T cell receptor beta chain stems from a study of blood T cell repertoires in COVID-19 (dated by TCRdb to 2020 to 2021). In the study overall: Samples from collaborators originated in the United States, Italy and Spain and spanned both the acute and convalescent phases of COVID-19. Samples were obtained from the ongoing ImmuneRACE study (first 160 participants) and from over 1,000 subjects provided by 6 global collaborators. The prospective study material was composed of cDNA or gDNA derived from T cells, B-cell-depleted T cells, or PBMCs. The repertoires were released in a freely available public database intended as a resource for research on the immune response to SARS-CoV-2. The dataset comprised deeply sampled blood TCRbeta repertoires from subjects exposed to, actively infected with, or recovered from COVID-19. Sample metadata almost always included a de-identified subject ID, COVID-19 status, age in years and sex. HLA class I and class II types, where available, came from metadata supplied by the sample provider rather than from assay-based typing.

The study at large found these results: Clinical and demographic metadata were provided uncurated, with the amount varying by source and participant.

TCRbeta CDR3 regions were amplified from genomic DNA by means of the immunoSEQ Assay, a bias-controlled multiplex PCR. In the paper's pipeline: The number of nucleated cells in each sample was estimated by amplification of reference gene primers within the assay. Sequence reads were collapsed and filtered to measure the absolute abundance of every unique TCRbeta CDR3 rearrangement. For each sample, productive Simpson clonality was calculated as the square root of Simpson's diversity index over productive rearrangements. Imported from immuneACCESS, the table was reduced by TCRdb to in-frame sequences with V and J called. These copies leave out some clones; in studies compared against another copy, an unresolved V gene accounts for under half, and the cause of the remainder is not known. V and J calls and clone size follow that table, whereas D and trimming were derived from the DNA. The sample table records 150,000 or so clones; roughly 76% of these occur just once. Roughly 9% of the sample goes to the ten largest clones.

Points on this clone: This clone's antigen is unknown. No base qualities exist here, and no much larger clone lies one base off it.

CDR1 and CDR2, per the germline V gene, are SGHAT and FQNNGV. Unmatched junction bases come to 8, with V trimmed by 5 bases and J by 2 bases. The CDR3 contains 15 residues, cysteine and phenylalanine counted. Of the read, only the CDR3 DNA is kept; its 45 bases are in frame from base 1. Collaborating institutions collected whole blood in K2EDTA tubes following their own protocols. For TCRbeta analysis, collaborator samples were shipped as frozen whole blood, as isolated PBMCs, or as DNA extracted from either sample type. Sequencing was performed on peripheral blood. This clonotype was sampled from a woman in her forties or fifties with active or convalescent COVID-19. The rearrangement combines TRBV11-2 with TRBJ2-7; TRBD1 matches 8 bases in the middle. The DNA reads as follows: TGTGCCAGCAGCCCAGGGGGCCGGGCGACCTACGAGCAGTACTTC. Its coded protein is CASSPGGRATYEQYF.